This entry describes one T cell receptor (beta chain). This sample is drawn from a study of blood T cell repertoires in COVID-19. Study-wide background: Sites across the United States, Italy and Spain contributed samples from acute and convalescent COVID-19. T cells, B-cell-depleted T cells, or PBMCs supplied cDNA or gDNA.

Original methodology: Reference gene primer amplification yielded estimated nucleated cell counts. Profiling relied on immunoSEQ multiplex PCR, and the TCRdb table lists in-frame clones only, not all of them. Clone size and the V and J calls come from that table; the DNA yielded D and trimming. The data show roughly 250,000 clones, about 87% seen once. CDR1 and CDR2 from the germline V gene are SGHDN and FVKESK. J gave up 5 bases and V 1 base, and 6 bases lay outside the gene matches. There are 18 residues in the CDR3. The TCR was taken from a human donor in a cohort sampled during active COVID-19. The rearrangement links TRBV14 to TRBJ2-2; 14 bases line up with TRBD2. Material for sequencing was peripheral blood. CDR3 sequence (DNA): TGTGCCAGCAGCCAAGGACTAGCGGGAGGGCCATGGACCGGGGAGCTGTTTTTT. Translated: CASSQGLAGGPWTGELFF.